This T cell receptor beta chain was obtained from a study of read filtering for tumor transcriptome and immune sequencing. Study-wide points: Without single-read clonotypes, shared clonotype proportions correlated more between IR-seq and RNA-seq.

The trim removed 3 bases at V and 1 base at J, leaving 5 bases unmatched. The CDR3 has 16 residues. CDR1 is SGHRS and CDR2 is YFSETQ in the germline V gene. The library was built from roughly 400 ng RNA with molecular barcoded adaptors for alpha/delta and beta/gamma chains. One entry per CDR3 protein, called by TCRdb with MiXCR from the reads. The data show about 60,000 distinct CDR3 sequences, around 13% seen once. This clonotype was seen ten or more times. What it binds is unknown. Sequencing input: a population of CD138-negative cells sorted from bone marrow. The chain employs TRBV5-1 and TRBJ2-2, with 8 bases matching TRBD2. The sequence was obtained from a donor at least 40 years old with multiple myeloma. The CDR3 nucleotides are TGCGCCAGCAGCTACATAGCGGGAAAGAACACCGGGGAGCTGTTTTTT. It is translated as CASSYIAGKNTGELFF.